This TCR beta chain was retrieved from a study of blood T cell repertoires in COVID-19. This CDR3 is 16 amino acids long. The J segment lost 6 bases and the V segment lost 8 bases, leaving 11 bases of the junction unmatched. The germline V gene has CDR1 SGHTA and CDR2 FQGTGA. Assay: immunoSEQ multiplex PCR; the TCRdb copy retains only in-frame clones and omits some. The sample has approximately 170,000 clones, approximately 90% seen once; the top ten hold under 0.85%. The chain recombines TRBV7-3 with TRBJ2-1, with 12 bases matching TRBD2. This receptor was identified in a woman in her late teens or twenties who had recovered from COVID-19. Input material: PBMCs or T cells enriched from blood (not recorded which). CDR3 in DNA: TGTGCCAGCCCCGGACTAGCGGGAATCTGGGGCAATGAGCAGTTCTTC. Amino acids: CASPGLAGIWGNEQFF.